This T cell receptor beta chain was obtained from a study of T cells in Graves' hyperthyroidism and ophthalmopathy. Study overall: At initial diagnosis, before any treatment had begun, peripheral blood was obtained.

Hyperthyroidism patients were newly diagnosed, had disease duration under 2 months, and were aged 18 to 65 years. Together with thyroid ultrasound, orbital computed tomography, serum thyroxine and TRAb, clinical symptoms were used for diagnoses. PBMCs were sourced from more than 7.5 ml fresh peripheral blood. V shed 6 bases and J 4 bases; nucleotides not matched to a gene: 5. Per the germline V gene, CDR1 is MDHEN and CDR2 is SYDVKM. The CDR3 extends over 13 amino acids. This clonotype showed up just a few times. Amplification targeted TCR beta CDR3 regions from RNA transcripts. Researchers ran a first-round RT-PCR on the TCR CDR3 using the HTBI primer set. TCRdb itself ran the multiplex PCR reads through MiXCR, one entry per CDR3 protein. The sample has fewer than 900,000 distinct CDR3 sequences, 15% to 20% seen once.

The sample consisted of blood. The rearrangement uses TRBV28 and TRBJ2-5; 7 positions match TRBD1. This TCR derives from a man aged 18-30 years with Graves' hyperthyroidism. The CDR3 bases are TGTGCCAGCAGCGCCGACAGGGTAGAGACCCAGTACTTC. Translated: CASSADRVETQYF.